This T cell receptor (beta chain) originates from a study of early T cells in non-severe SARS-CoV-2 infection. The CDR3 consists of 16 residues. The germline V gene has CDR1 KGHSH and CDR2 LQKENI. V was pared by 0 bases and J by 7 bases, with 5 bases of the junction left unmatched. One entry per CDR3 protein, called by TCRdb with MiXCR from the 5' RACE reads. The table has about 25,000 distinct CDR3 sequences, 4.3% seen once. This clonotype was seen a few times. The chain employs TRBV18 and TRBJ2-1; 11 bases fit TRBD2. The sequencing sample was made of whole blood. The source is an adult who was a healthcare worker with PCR-confirmed SARS-CoV-2 infection or an uninfected control (not recorded which). In DNA form, the CDR3 reads TGTGCCAGCTCACCACCCGGGACTAGCGGATCAAATGAGCAGTTCTTC. Encoded protein: CASSPPGTSGSNEQFF.